This T cell receptor beta chain comes out of a study of T cell repertoires in cytomegalovirus infection. Whole-study context: It can be stated that public TCR beta signatures indicated CMV infection as well as a matching HLA type.

This clonotype appeared many times. This CDR3 comprises 16 residues. Trimming removed 0 bases from V and 2 bases from J; junction bases left unmatched: 1. Germline assignment: CDR1 SGHVS and CDR2 FQNEAQ. TCRdb redid the calling of the reads with MiXCR, one entry per CDR3 protein. The table lists roughly 320,000 distinct CDR3 sequences, approximately 10% of them singletons. This chain joins TRBV7-8 and TRBJ2-5, with 12 bases matching TRBD2. Sequencing was performed on PBMCs. This sequence originates from a human donor in good health (CMV status not recorded). Some clones in this sample may be carry-over from other donors' samples. The CDR3 here is CASSLALAGGQETQYF. The CDR3 nucleotides read TGTGCCAGCAGCTTAGCGCTAGCGGGGGGGCAAGAGACCCAGTACTTC. The variable domain in full, completed from reference TRBV7-8 and TRBJ2-5, reads GAGVSQSPRYKVAKRGQDVALRCDPISGHVSLFWYQQALGQGPEFLTYFQNEAQLDKSGLPSDRFFAERPEGSVSTLKIQRTQQEDSAVYLCASSLALAGGQETQYFGPGTRLLVL.